The next 10 T cell receptor beta chains were all read from a single sample in a study of blood T cell repertoires in COVID-19. Repertoires were generated with immunoSEQ multiplex PCR, while TCRdb's copy carries only in-frame clones and drops some. This sample carries about 140,000 clones, approximately 88% of them seen once, and the ten largest clones take 5.5%. Sample: PBMCs or T cells enriched from blood (not recorded which). The receptors come from a middle-aged man with acute COVID-19.

The V call is TRBV5-4, the J call TRBJ2-7, with 9 bases that match TRBD1. V lost 3 bases to trimming and J lost 5 bases; unmatched junction nucleotides: 12. This CDR3 spans 16 amino acids. Germline V gene lookup returns CDR1 SGHNT and CDR2 YYREEE (reference sequence). The CDR3 reads CASSSNSGQGKDEQYF. The CDR3 DNA is TGTGCCAGCAGCTCGAATTCGGGACAGGGTAAAGACGAGCAGTACTTC.

The chain recombines TRBV2 with TRBJ2-5; TRBD1 might be the D (5 bases). The CDR3 spans 17 residues. The V end was cut by 0 bases, the J end by 1 base, with 15 bases between. Germline CDR1 and CDR2: SNHLY and FYNNEI. CDR3 region: CASSEASQGTFQETQYF. In DNA, the CDR3 is TGTGCCAGCAGTGAAGCGAGCCAGGGCACTTTCCAAGAGACCCAGTACTTC.

This clone was recorded only once. V usage is TRBV6-5 and J usage is TRBJ2-2; 9 bases agree with TRBD1. V lost 6 bases and J lost 3; bases outside the gene matches: 5. Germline V gene data show CDR1 as MNHEY and CDR2 as SVGAGI. CDR3 length equals 15 residues. CDR3 bases: TGTGCCAGCAGATCACAGGGGGCAGACACCGGGGAGCTGTTTTTT. Its translation: CASRSQGADTGELFF.

The V and J genes are TRBV29-1 and TRBJ1-2, with 9 bases lining up with TRBD1. Losses at the gene ends were 7 bases for V and 0 bases for J; bases not matched to a gene: 9. The CDR3 sequence is 15 residues long. Germline V gives CDR1 SQVTM, CDR2 ANQGSEA. Here the CDR3 reads CSAKTGGGSNYGYTF. The CDR3, as DNA: TGCAGCGCTAAGACAGGGGGTGGATCTAACTATGGCTACACCTTC. The full variable domain, completed using reference TRBV29-1 and TRBJ1-2, is SAVISQKPSRDICQRGTSLTIQCQVDSQVTMMFWYRQQPGQSLTLIATANQGSEATYESGFVIDKFPISRPNLTFSTLTVSNMSPEDSSIYLCSAKTGGGSNYGYTFGSGTRLTVV.

The chain carries TRBV29-1 and TRBJ1-1; 7 bases fit TRBD1. Trimming at V came to 7 bases and at J to 7 bases, leaving 9 bases not matched to a gene. The CDR3 totals 12 residues. Germline CDR1 is SQVTM and CDR2 is ANQGSEA. DNA for the CDR3: TGCAGCGCCCAAGGGGGCCAGGGTGAAGCTTTCTTT. Amino acids: CSAQGGQGEAFF. The full variable domain, its missing parts supplied by reference TRBV29-1 and TRBJ1-1, is SAVISQKPSRDICQRGTSLTIQCQVDSQVTMMFWYRQQPGQSLTLIATANQGSEATYESGFVIDKFPISRPNLTFSTLTVSNMSPEDSSIYLCSAQGGQGEAFFGQGTRLTVV.

The rearrangement links TRBV28 to TRBJ1-1; tentative D call: TRBD1 (5 bases). CDR3 length: 12 amino acids. The germline CDR1 and CDR2 sequences are MDHEN and SYDVKM. With 6 bases removed from V and 11 bases from J, the gap between germline ends came to 16 bases. The CDR3 nucleotides read TGTGCCAGCAGCCCCCCGGGGGGTCAGGCTTTCTTT. Its translation is CASSPPGGQAFF.

This clone was counted between two and nine times. The rearrangement links TRBV6-2 or TRBV6-3 to TRBJ2-1; 9 nucleotides line up with TRBD2. Trimming took 2 bases from V and 4 from J; bases not matched to a gene: 3. Germline lookup yields CDR1 MNHEY and CDR2 SVGEGT. The CDR3 is 15 amino acids. The CDR3 protein is CASSYGLAGYNEQFF. In DNA form, the CDR3 reads TGTGCCAGCAGTTACGGTCTAGCGGGATACAATGAGCAGTTCTTC.

V usage is TRBV3-1 (or the pseudogene TRBV3-2) and J usage is TRBJ2-7, with D possibly being TRBD2 (5 bases). This CDR3 is built from 15 residues. Looked up from germline, CDR1 is LGHDT and CDR2 is YNNKEL (reference sequence). V lost 0 bases to trimming and J lost 4 bases, with 13 bases between them. The CDR3 DNA follows: TGTGCCAGCAGCCAAGACCTAGCCTATCCTTACGAGCAGTACTTC. It is translated as CASSQDLAYPYEQYF.

CDR3 in DNA: TGTGCCAGTAGTATGTTCGGGAGGGCCTCAAGCAATGAGCAGTTCTTC. Its protein product is CASSMFGRASSNEQFF. This rearrangement joins TRBV19 to TRBJ2-1, with 8 nucleotides matching TRBD2. V was clipped by 3 bases and J by 6 bases; unmatched bases: 10. The CDR3 extends over 16 amino acids. Germline CDR1 reads LNHDA; CDR2 reads SQIVND (reference sequence).

The chain combines TRBV5-1 with TRBJ1-2; D remains ambiguous. Germline loops: CDR1 SGHRS, CDR2 YFSETQ. Between the trimmed V and J ends, which lost 1 base and 5 bases, there was a span of 15 bases. The CDR3 has 15 amino acids. The CDR3 here is CASSLYDGRPYGYTF. The CDR3 region has the DNA TGCGCCAGCAGCTTGTACGACGGGAGGCCATATGGCTACACCTTC.